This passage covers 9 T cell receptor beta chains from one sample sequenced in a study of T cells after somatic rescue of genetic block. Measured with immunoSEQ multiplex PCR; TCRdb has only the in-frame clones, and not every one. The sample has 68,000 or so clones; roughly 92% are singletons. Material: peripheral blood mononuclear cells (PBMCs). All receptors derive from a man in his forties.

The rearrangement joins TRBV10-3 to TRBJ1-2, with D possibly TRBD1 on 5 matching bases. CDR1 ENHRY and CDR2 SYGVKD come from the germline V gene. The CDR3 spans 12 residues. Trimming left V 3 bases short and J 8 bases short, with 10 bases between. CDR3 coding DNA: TGTGCCATCAGTGAAGGGCGGGACGGCTACACCTTC. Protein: CAISEGRDGYTF.

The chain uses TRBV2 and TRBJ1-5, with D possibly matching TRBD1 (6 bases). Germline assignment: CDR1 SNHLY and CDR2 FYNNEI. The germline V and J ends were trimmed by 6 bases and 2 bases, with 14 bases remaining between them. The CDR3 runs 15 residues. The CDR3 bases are TGTGCCAGCAGCGCACAGGGCGGCGGCAATCAGCCCCAGCATTTT. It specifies CASSAQGGGNQPQHF.

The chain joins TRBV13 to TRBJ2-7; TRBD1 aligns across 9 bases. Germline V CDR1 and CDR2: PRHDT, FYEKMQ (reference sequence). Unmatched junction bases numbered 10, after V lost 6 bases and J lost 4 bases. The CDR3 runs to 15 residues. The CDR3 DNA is TGTGCCAGCAGTCGACCGGGACAGGGCATATACGAGCAGTACTTC. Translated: CASSRPGQGIYEQYF.

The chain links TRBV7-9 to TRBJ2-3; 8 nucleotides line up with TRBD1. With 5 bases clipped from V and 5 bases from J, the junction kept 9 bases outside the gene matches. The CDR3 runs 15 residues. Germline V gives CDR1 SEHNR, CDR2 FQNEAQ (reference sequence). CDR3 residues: CASSLFGQGEDTQYF. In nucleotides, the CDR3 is TGTGCCAGCAGCCTTTTCGGACAGGGAGAAGATACGCAGTATTTT. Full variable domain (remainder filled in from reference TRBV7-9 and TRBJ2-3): DTGVSQNPRHKITKRGQNVTFRCDPISEHNRLYWYRQTLGQGPEFLTYFQNEAQLEKSRLLSDRFSAERPKGSFSTLEIQRTEQGDSAMYLCASSLFGQGEDTQYFGPGTRLTVL.

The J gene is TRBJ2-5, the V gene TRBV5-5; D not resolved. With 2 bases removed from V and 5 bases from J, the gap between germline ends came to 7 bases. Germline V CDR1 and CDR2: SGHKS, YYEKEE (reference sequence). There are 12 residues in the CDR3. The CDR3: CASSLLDETQYF. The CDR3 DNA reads TGTGCCAGCAGCTTATTGGACGAGACCCAGTACTTC.

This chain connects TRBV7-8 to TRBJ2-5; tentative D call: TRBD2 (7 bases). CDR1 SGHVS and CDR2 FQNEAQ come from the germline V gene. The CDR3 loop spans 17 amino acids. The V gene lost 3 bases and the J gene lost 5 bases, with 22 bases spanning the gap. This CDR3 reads CASSLATVRGGGETQYF. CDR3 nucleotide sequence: TGTGCCAGCAGCTTGGCAACGGTTCGCGGGGGCGGTGAGACCCAGTACTTC. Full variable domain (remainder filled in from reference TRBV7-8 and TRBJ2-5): GAGVSQSPRYKVAKRGQDVALRCDPISGHVSLFWYQQALGQGPEFLTYFQNEAQLDKSGLPSDRFFAERPEGSVSTLKIQRTQQEDSAVYLCASSLATVRGGGETQYFGPGTRLLVL.

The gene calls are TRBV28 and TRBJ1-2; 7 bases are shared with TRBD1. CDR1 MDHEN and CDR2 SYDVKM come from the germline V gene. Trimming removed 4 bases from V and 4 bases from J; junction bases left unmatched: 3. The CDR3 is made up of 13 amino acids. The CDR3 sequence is CASSSGGVYGYTF. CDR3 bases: TGTGCCAGCAGTTCAGGGGGAGTCTATGGCTACACCTTC.

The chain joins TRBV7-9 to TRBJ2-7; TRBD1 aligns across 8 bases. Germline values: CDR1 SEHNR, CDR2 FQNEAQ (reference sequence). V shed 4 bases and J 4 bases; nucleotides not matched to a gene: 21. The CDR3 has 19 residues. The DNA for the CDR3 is TGTGCCAGCAGCTCCTTAGAGTATAGGTCGAGACAGGGGCAATACGAGCAGTACTTC. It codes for CASSSLEYRSRQGQYEQYF.

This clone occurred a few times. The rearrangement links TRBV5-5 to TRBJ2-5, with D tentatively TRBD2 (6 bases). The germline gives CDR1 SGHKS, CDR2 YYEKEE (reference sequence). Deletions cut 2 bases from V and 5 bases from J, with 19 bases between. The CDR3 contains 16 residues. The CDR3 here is CASSFALAAGRETQYF. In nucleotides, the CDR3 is TGTGCCAGCAGCTTTGCCTTGGCAGCGGGCCGGGAGACCCAGTACTTC.